Reported below is one T cell receptor beta chain. The target antigen is unknown. Here immunoSEQ multiplex PCR was the method, and the copy in TCRdb shows in-frame clones only, minus some. In the table there are more than 2 million clones, about 94% of which are singletons. The data stem from a study of shared clonotypes between healthy human individuals. Germline CDR1 MNHEY, CDR2 SMNVEV (reference sequence). There are 21 residues in the CDR3. Trimming removed 8 bases from V and 3 bases from J; junction bases left unmatched: 27. Study-level results: Several donors showed sharing of approximately 5% of naive CD4 clonotypes.

Donors comprised healthy HIV-negative adults lacking recent acute infections or vaccinations. CD45RA-negative memory and CD45RA+ naive subsets were split from the CD4+ cells. This sequence joins TRBV27 and TRBJ2-7; TRBD2 matches 11 bases. This clonotype originated in a man younger than 35 in good health. Sequencing was carried out using naive CD4+ T cells sorted from blood. Subset: CD45RA+ positively selected. The CDR3, as DNA: TGTGCCAGCTCGCGCGACCCCTCGCGCTTATTCCTAGCGGGGGGCCACTACGAGCAGTACTTC. Protein sequence: CASSRDPSRLFLAGGHYEQYF.